Reported below is one T cell receptor beta chain. This sample stems from a study of chemoradiotherapy in HPV16-positive cancers. TCRdb keeps only in-frame clones here, not all; method: immunoSEQ multiplex PCR. The sample records around 900 clones, around 90% being singletons. This CDR3 is built from 12 residues. Germline CDR1 reads SGHAT; CDR2 reads FQNNGV. V was clipped by 5 bases and J by 14 bases, with 17 bases between them. The specimen comprised tumor tissue, sampled from a patient who underwent chemoradiotherapy. The V gene is TRBV11-2, the J gene TRBJ2-3; D is possibly TRBD1 or TRBD2 (7 bases each). The origin of this receptor is a human donor with HPV-associated anogenital cancer. In nucleotides, the CDR3 is TGTGCCAGCAGCCCCCCTCAGGGGGGGCTGTATTTT. Translating gives CASSPPQGGLYF.